This T cell receptor beta chain appears in the sequencing data of a study of beta chain features in type 1 diabetes. CDR3 length: 16 residues. Trimming left V 5 bases short and J 8 bases short, with 21 bases between. Germline loops: CDR1 MDHEN, CDR2 SYDVKM. Expressed TCRB transcripts were sequenced after all isolated RNA was converted to cDNA. Only in-frame clones appear in the TCRdb table, and some are missing; sequencing was by immunoSEQ multiplex PCR. The sample contains 300,000 or so clones, over 7% of which appear only once. Heparinised blood was drawn once per donor, averaging roughly 110 mL. Broader study findings: More deletions and fewer insertions at VDJ junctions were seen in type 1 diabetes patients. All four CD4+ subsets from Type 1 diabetes patients carried moderately but significantly shorter TCRB CDR3s.

This clone was counted many times. The antigen remains unidentified. The sequence was obtained from a young man with type 1 diabetes. The V and J genes are TRBV28 and TRBJ1-4, with D possibly TRBD1 on 6 matching bases. What was sequenced was central memory CD4+ T cells from blood. In nucleotides, the CDR3 is TGTGCCAGCAGTAGCTCCACAGGGACGCGGGGCGAAAAACTGTTTTTT. Its translation: CASSSSTGTRGEKLFF.